This T cell receptor (beta chain) stems from a study of OX40 agonist ivuxolimab in advanced cancers. Patients were excluded for autoimmune disease history or systemic immunosuppression. Sequencing was performed with immunoSEQ multiplex PCR; in TCRdb, only in-frame clones are kept and a portion is missing. The sample has 65,000 to 95,000 clones, over 75% seen once. Germline CDR1 reads KGHSH; CDR2 reads LQKENI. Trimming removed 2 bases from V and 2 bases from J, with 18 bases in between. The CDR3 extends over 17 amino acids. V gene TRBV18 combines with J gene TRBJ1-1, with a weak D call TRBD1 (5 bases). The clonotype was recovered from an adult with an advanced solid tumor such as melanoma, head and neck, liver or kidney cancer. The sample consisted of CD4+ or CD8+ T cells sorted from blood, taken in a trial of the OX40 agonist ivuxolimab. The CDR3 loop reads CASSPIRQTDKNTEAFF. Here the CDR3 DNA reads TGTGCCAGCTCACCAATTAGACAGACAGACAAAAACACTGAAGCTTTCTTT.